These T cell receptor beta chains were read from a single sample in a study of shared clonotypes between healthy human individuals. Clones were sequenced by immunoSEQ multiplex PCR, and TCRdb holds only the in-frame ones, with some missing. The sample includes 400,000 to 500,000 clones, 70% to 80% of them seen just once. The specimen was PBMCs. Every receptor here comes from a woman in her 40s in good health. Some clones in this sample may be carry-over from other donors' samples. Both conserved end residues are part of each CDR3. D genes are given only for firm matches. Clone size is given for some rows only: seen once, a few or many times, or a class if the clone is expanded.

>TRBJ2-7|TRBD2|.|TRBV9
CASSVLAGAYEQYF
TGTGCCAGCAGCGTACTAGCGGGAGCCTACGAGCAGTACTTC
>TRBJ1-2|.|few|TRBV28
CASSGPGTAPSYTF
TGTGCCAGCAGTGGCCCCGGGACGGCCCCGAGCTACACCTTC
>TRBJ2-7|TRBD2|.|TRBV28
CASSGGLANSYEQYF
TGTGCCAGCAGCGGGGGACTAGCGAACTCCTACGAGCAGTACTTC
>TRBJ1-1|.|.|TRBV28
CASSLTGGILDTEAFF
TGTGCCAGCAGTTTGACGGGGGGAATCTTGGACACTGAAGCTTTCTTT
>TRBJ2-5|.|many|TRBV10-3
CAISEGRSQETQYF
TGTGCCATCAGTGAAGGCAGAAGCCAAGAGACCCAGTACTTC
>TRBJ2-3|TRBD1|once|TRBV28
CASRGTGGVDTQYF
TGTGCCAGCAGGGGAACAGGGGGCGTAGATACGCAGTATTTT
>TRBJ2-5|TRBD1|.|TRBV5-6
CASSGQGGEQYF
TGTGCCAGCAGTGGACAGGGTGGTGAGCAGTACTTC
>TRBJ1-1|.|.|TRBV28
CASSIGGLAEAFF
TGTGCCAGCAGCATAGGGGGTTTGGCTGAAGCTTTCTTT
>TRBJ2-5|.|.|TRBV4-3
CASSPVGGAGQETQYF
TGCGCCAGCAGCCCTGTTGGGGGCGCAGGCCAAGAGACCCAGTACTTC
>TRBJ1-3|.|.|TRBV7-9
CASSPAPGNTIYF
TGTGCCAGCAGCCCCGCCCCTGGAAACACCATATATTTT
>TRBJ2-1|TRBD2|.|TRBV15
CATRGTSGRPNEQFF
TGTGCCACCAGGGGGACTAGCGGGAGGCCCAATGAGCAGTTCTTC
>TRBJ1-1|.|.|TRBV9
CASSPQTEAFF
TGTGCCAGCAGCCCTCAAACTGAAGCTTTCTTT
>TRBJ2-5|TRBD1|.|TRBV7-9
CASSLGAGGYRETQYF
TGTGCCAGCAGCTTAGGGGCAGGGGGTTATCGAGAGACCCAGTACTTC
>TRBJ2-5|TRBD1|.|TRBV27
CASSGTGGGTQYF
TGTGCCAGCAGTGGGACAGGGGGGGGGACCCAGTACTTC
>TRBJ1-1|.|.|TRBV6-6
CASKPDDEQPNTEAFF
TGTGCCAGCAAACCCGATGATGAGCAGCCGAACACTGAAGCTTTCTTT
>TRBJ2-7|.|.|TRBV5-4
CASSLEGRLYEQYF
TGTGCCAGCAGCTTAGAGGGGCGGCTCTACGAGCAGTACTTC
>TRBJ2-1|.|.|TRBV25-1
CASSVRGYNEQFF
TGTGCCAGCAGTGTTCGGGGTTACAATGAGCAGTTCTTC
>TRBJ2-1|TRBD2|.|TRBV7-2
CASSLLAGVVSEQFF
TGTGCCAGCAGCTTACTAGCGGGAGTTGTGAGTGAGCAGTTCTTC
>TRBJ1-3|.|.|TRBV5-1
CASSSGVSSGNTIYF
TGCGCCAGCAGCTCAGGGGTCTCTTCTGGAAACACCATATATTTT
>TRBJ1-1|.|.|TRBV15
CATSRVPGTEAFF
TGTGCCACCAGCAGAGTGCCGGGAACTGAAGCTTTCTTT
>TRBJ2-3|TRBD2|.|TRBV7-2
CASGLAGPPSTDTQYF
TGTGCCAGCGGATTAGCGGGACCCCCTAGCACAGATACGCAGTATTTT
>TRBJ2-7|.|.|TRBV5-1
CASSLDDTYEQYF
TGCGCCAGCAGCTTGGATGATACCTACGAGCAGTACTTC
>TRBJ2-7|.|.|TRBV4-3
CASSQDAFSYEQYF
TGCGCCAGCAGCCAAGATGCGTTCTCCTACGAGCAGTACTTC
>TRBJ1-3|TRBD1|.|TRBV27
CASSSRGTDYSGNTIYF
TGTGCCAGCAGTTCCCGCGGGACAGATTACTCTGGAAACACCATATATTTT
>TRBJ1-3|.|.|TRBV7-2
CASSPRRSSGNTIYF
TGTGCCAGCAGCCCCCGACGGAGCTCTGGAAACACCATATATTTT
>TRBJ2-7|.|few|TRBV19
CASSIPGPYEQYF
TGTGCCAGTAGTATACCAGGCCCCTACGAGCAGTACTTC
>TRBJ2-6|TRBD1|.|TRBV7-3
CASRPLGQGSGANVLTF
TGTGCCAGCAGACCACTCGGACAGGGATCCGGGGCCAACGTCCTGACTTTC
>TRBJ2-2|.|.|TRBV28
CASSLSYTGELFF
TGTGCCAGCAGTTTATCCTACACCGGGGAGCTGTTTTTT
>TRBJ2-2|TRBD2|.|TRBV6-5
CASREGLGNTGELFF
TGTGCCAGCAGAGAGGGACTAGGGAACACCGGGGAGCTGTTTTTT
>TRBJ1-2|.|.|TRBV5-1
CASSGGGHGYTF
TGCGCCAGCAGTGGCGGGGGACATGGCTACACCTTC
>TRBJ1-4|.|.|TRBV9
CASSDRAGNEKLFF
TGTGCCAGCAGCGACAGGGCGGGCAATGAAAAACTGTTTTTT
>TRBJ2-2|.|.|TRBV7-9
CASSVTRDTGELFF
TGTGCCAGCAGCGTAACCCGGGACACCGGGGAGCTGTTTTTT
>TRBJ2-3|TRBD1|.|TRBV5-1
CASSWGTGQGSADTQYF
TGCGCCAGCAGCTGGGGGACAGGGCAGGGTTCGGCAGATACGCAGTATTTT
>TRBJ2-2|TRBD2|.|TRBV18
CASSLQRTRNTGELFF
TGTGCCAGCTCACTCCAGCGGACTAGGAACACCGGGGAGCTGTTTTTT
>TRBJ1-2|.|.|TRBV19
CASSTGLLAGYTF
TGTGCCAGTAGTACGGGACTCCTCGCTGGCTACACCTTC
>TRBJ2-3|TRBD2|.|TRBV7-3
CASSPNSGADTQYF
TGTGCCAGCAGCCCTAATAGCGGGGCGGATACGCAGTATTTT